This T cell receptor (beta chain) is drawn from a study of blood T cell repertoires in COVID-19. Study at large: T cells, B-cell-depleted T cells, or PBMCs provided the cDNA or gDNA that served as material.

This table comes from immunoSEQ multiplex PCR, and its TCRdb copy is limited to in-frame clones, with some not included. Of hundreds of thousands of clones in the sample, roughly 86% were seen once. In its sample, this clone was seen once. Participant reports of clinical history set cohort assignment. J lost 1 base, V lost 4 bases, and 9 bases had no gene match. There are 18 residues in the CDR3. CDR1 is MGHRA and CDR2 is YSYEKL in the germline V gene. Sequencing was performed on PBMCs or T cells enriched from blood (not recorded which). The V and J genes are TRBV4-1 and TRBJ2-5, with TRBD2 matching over 13 bases. The sequence was obtained from a woman in her 40s with acute COVID-19. CDR3 coding DNA: TGCGCCAGCAGCCTAAGGACTAGCGGGAGAGGGACCCAAGAGACCCAGTACTTC. Translated, it gives CASSLRTSGRGTQETQYF.